These 7 T cell receptor beta chains came from one sample sequenced in a study of T-cell reconstitution after alpha-beta-depleted transplantation in children. Preparation of the TCRbeta library used unique molecular identifiers. TCRdb used MiXCR to reprocess the PCR reads, holding one entry per CDR3 protein. This table holds about a million distinct CDR3 sequences, 25% to 35% found once. Specimen: PBMCs, mostly from graft donor cells, collected 360 days after TCRalphabeta/CD19-depleted stem cell transplant. The origin of the receptors is a boy in the first two years of life who had a stem cell transplant for SCID, so the T cells may come from the graft donor.

The J gene is TRBJ2-1, the V gene TRBV25-1; 13 nucleotides match TRBD2. This CDR3 has 17 amino acids. Trimming removed 1 base from V and 9 bases from J; junction bases left unmatched: 9. Per germline, CDR1 MGHDK and CDR2 SYGVNS. The CDR3, as DNA: TGTGCCAGCAGTGAATCGCCACTAGCGGGGGGGCCGAGTGAGCAGTTCTTC. Translating it yields CASSESPLAGGPSEQFF.

This clonotype was observed a handful of times. The J gene is TRBJ1-6, the V gene TRBV6-1; D is perhaps TRBD1 (6 bases). The CDR3 is 15 residues long. Trimming shortened V by 6 bases and J by 9 bases, and 18 bases separated the two germline ends. CDR1 MNHNS and CDR2 SASEGT come from the germline V gene. The CDR3 nucleotides are TGTGCCAGCAGGCCCCAAGGACAGCCAAGTTCACCCCTCCACTTT. The encoded protein is CASRPQGQPSSPLHF.

The rearrangement links TRBV7-9 to TRBJ2-3; 9 bases are a match to TRBD2. The CDR3 extends over 17 amino acids. Germline CDR1 and CDR2: SEHNR and FQNEAQ (reference sequence). The J segment lost 2 bases and the V segment lost 7 bases, leaving 13 bases of the junction unmatched. The CDR3 nucleotides read TGTGCCAGCACCACGTTAGCGGGGGTCCGGGACACAGATACGCAGTATTTT. Translation gives CASTTLAGVRDTDTQYF.

The genes are TRBV9 and TRBJ1-5; D is ambiguous. The CDR3 has 14 amino acids. CDR1 and CDR2 (germline): SGDLS, YYNGEE. V was clipped by 4 bases and J by 5 bases, with 13 bases between them. The CDR3 is CASSTDPRYQPQHF. Here the CDR3 DNA reads TGTGCCAGCAGCACGGACCCCCGCTATCAGCCCCAGCATTTT.

A few counts support this clonotype. The chain uses TRBV4-3 and TRBJ2-4; 8 nucleotides agree with TRBD2. Germline CDR1 and CDR2: LGHNA and YSLEER. Losses at the gene ends were 1 base for V and 13 bases for J; bases not matched to a gene: 9. This CDR3 contains 14 residues. This CDR3 is CASSQGPGLDFQYF. Written as DNA, the CDR3 is TGCGCCAGCAGCCAAGGGCCGGGACTAGATTTCCAGTACTTC.

The V gene is TRBV4-2, the J gene TRBJ2-5; 15 bases fit TRBD2. The germline CDR1 and CDR2 sequences are LGHNA and YNFKEQ. Trimming at V came to 4 bases and at J to 3 bases, leaving 15 bases not matched to a gene. This CDR3 has 20 residues. CDR3 sequence reads: CASSPEKGLAGGRSKETQYF. The CDR3 nucleotides are TGTGCCAGCAGCCCTGAAAAAGGACTAGCGGGGGGGCGATCCAAAGAGACCCAGTACTTC.

This chain joins TRBV7-6 and TRBJ2-7, with TRBD1 matching 7 bases. Trimming cost V 1 base and J 1 base; bases outside gene matches: 7. Per germline, CDR1 SGHVS and CDR2 FNYEAQ. The CDR3 runs to 16 residues. CDR3 nucleotides: TGTGCCAGCAGCTTAGTGGACAGGAGCTTTTCCTACGAGCAGTACTTC. It specifies CASSLVDRSFSYEQYF.